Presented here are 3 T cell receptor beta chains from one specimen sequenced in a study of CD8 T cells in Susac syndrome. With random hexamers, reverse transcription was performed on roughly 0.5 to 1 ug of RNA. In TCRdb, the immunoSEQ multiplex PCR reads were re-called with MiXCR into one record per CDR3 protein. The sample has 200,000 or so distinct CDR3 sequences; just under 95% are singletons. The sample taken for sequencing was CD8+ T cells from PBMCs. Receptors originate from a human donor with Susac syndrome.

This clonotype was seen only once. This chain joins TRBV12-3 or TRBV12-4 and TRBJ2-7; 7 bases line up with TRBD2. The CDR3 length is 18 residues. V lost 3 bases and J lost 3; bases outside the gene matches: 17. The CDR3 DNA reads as TGTGCCAGCAGTTTTTCTACCGGGGAACTAGCGATTTACTACGAGCAGTACTTC. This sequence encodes CASSFSTGELAIYYEQYF.

The chain's CDR3 is CASSYSNVRGYNEQFF. The CDR3 DNA sequence: TGTGCCAGCAGTTACTCGAATGTCAGGGGATACAATGAGCAGTTCTTC. The rearrangement uses TRBV6-2 or TRBV6-3 and TRBJ2-1, with a tentative D call TRBD1 (6 bases). Looked up from germline, CDR1 is MNHEY and CDR2 is SVGEGT. V lost 0 bases and J 4 bases, leaving 13 bases between the germline ends. The CDR3 extends over 16 amino acids.

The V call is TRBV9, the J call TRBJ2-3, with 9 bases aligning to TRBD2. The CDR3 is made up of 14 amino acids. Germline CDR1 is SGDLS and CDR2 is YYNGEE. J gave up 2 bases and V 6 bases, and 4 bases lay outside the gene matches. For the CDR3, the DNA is TGTGCCAGCAATAGCGGGGGATTCACAGATACGCAGTATTTT. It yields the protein CASNSGGFTDTQYF.